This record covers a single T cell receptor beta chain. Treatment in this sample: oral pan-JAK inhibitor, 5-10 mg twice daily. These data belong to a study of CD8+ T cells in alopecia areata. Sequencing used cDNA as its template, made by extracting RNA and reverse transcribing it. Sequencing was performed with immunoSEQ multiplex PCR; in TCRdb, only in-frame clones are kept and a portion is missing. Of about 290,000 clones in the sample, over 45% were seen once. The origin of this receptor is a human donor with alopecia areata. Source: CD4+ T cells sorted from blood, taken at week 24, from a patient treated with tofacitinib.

This chain's CDR3 is CATGSEQFF. In nucleotides, the CDR3 is TGTGCCACAGGGTCTGAGCAGTTCTTC. The chain links TRBV6-5 to TRBJ2-1; TRBD1 is a possible D gene (5 bases). The ends were cut back, 10 bases at V and 9 bases at J, with 7 bases in the middle. Germline-derived CDR1 and CDR2 are MNHEY and SVGAGI. The CDR3 has 9 amino acids.